The 4 T cell receptor beta chains listed next were all sequenced from one sample in a study of T cell changes during pregnancy in multiple sclerosis. Clones were sequenced by immunoSEQ multiplex PCR, and TCRdb holds only the in-frame ones, with some missing. The data show 55,000 to 65,000 clones, roughly 90% seen once. This specimen consisted of peripheral blood, obtained in the first trimester of pregnancy. Receptors were obtained from a female donor in good health, enrolled as a control in a pregnancy study.

This clone was recorded a few times. This chain uses TRBV5-1 with TRBJ1-1; D not resolved. Per germline, CDR1 SGHRS and CDR2 YFSETQ. The V gene lost 1 base and the J gene lost 4 bases, with 5 bases spanning the gap. The length of the CDR3 is 12 residues. The chain's CDR3 is CASSLYGTEAFF. The CDR3 bases are TGCGCCAGCAGCTTGTACGGCACTGAAGCTTTCTTT.

The chain links TRBV7-2 to TRBJ2-5; TRBD1 matches 9 bases. Germline assignment: CDR1 SGHTA and CDR2 FQGNSA. V shed 5 bases and J 1 base; nucleotides not matched to a gene: 8. The CDR3 covers 16 residues. The CDR3 DNA reads as TGTGCCAGCAGCACAGCGGGACAGGGCATCCAAGAGACCCAGTACTTC. It translates to CASSTAGQGIQETQYF.

V usage is TRBV19 and J usage is TRBJ2-2, with TRBD2 matching 8 bases. The CDR3 contains 14 residues. Losses at the gene ends were 11 bases for V and 0 bases for J; bases not matched to a gene: 5. Germline assignment: CDR1 LNHDA and CDR2 SQIVND (reference sequence). CDR3 coding DNA: TGTGCCGGCCAACTAGCGGCGAACACCGGGGAGCTGTTTTTT. This gives the protein CAGQLAANTGELFF. The full variable domain, completed using reference TRBV19 and TRBJ2-2, is DGGITQSPKYLFRKEGQNVTLSCEQNLNHDAMYWYRQDPGQGLRLIYYSQIVNDFQKGDIAEGYSVSREKKESFPLTVTSAQKNPTAFYLCAGQLAANTGELFFGEGSRLTVL.

This chain connects TRBV6-5 to TRBJ2-3; TRBD2 matches at 9 bases. Germline CDR1 and CDR2: MNHEY and SVGAGI. The CDR3 covers 15 residues. V shed 2 bases and J 4 bases; nucleotides not matched to a gene: 4. Here the CDR3 reads CASSYGGLAADTQYF. The DNA of the CDR3 is TGTGCCAGCAGTTACGGGGGACTAGCTGCAGATACGCAGTATTTT.